Listed here are 18 T cell receptor beta chains from one sample, sequenced in a study of blood T cell repertoires in COVID-19. Data came from immunoSEQ multiplex PCR; TCRdb stores just in-frame clones and leaves some out. Among about 330,000 clones, over 70% were seen once, and the ten largest hold more than 5%. The specimen sequenced was PBMCs or T cells enriched from blood (not recorded which). The receptors derive from a man aged 25-45 years who had recovered from COVID-19.

The chain recombines TRBV10-1 with TRBJ2-1, with D perhaps TRBD1 (5 bases). V lost 4 bases, J lost 5 bases, and 18 bases lay in between. This CDR3 comprises 16 residues. CDR1 WNHNN and CDR2 SYGVQD come from the germline V gene (reference sequence). In DNA form, the CDR3 reads TGCGCCAGCAGTGCGGCAGGGTCCGGGCGAGACAATGAGCAGTTCTTC. Translated, it gives CASSAAGSGRDNEQFF.

The chain links TRBV27 to TRBJ2-2, with 9 bases matching TRBD2. Germline V gene data show CDR1 as MNHEY and CDR2 as SMNVEV (reference sequence). The CDR3 is made up of 15 amino acids. The V gene end was trimmed by 5 bases and the J gene end by 4 bases; junction bases not matched to a gene: 5. In nucleotides, the CDR3 is TGTGCCAGCAGTGTTAGCGGGGGCCCCACCGGGGAGCTGTTTTTT. Residues: CASSVSGGPTGELFF.

This clone was seen a single time. The J gene is TRBJ2-7, the V gene TRBV30, with 14 positions matching TRBD2. Looked up from germline, CDR1 is GTSNPN and CDR2 is SVGIG (reference sequence). The junction had 5 bases not matched to a gene; V was cut back by 2 bases and J by 5 bases. The CDR3 extends over 15 amino acids. The CDR3 DNA is TGTGCCTGGAGTTTAGGACTAGCGGGGGGACACGAGCAGTACTTC. Translated: CAWSLGLAGGHEQYF.

The chain joins TRBV2 to TRBJ1-5, with TRBD1 matching 11 bases. The length of the CDR3 is 14 residues. Germline-derived CDR1 and CDR2 are SNHLY and FYNNEI. V dropped 6 bases and J dropped 6; count of bases not matched to a gene: 4. The CDR3 DNA reads as TGTGCCAGCAGCGCAGGGACAGGGGGTCAGCCCCAGCATTTT. It is translated as CASSAGTGGQPQHF.

The V gene is TRBV9, the J gene TRBJ1-1; no clear D gene. The germline V and J ends were trimmed by 2 bases and 1 base, with 6 bases remaining between them. The germline gives CDR1 SGDLS, CDR2 YYNGEE. The CDR3 is made up of 13 amino acids. The CDR3 nucleotides are TGTGCCAGCAGCGTCAGTAAGAACACTGAAGCTTTCTTT. The encoded protein is CASSVSKNTEAFF.

The chain couples TRBV5-1 to TRBJ2-1; 11 bases line up with TRBD2. With V trimmed by 3 bases and J by 10 bases, 9 bases remained unmatched. Per germline, CDR1 SGHRS and CDR2 YFSETQ. The CDR3 spans 15 residues. The CDR3 coding sequence is TGCGCCAGCAGCTGGATACTAGCGGGGGCGGGGGAGCAGTTCTTC. Translated: CASSWILAGAGEQFF. Full variable domain (remainder filled in from reference TRBV5-1 and TRBJ2-1): KAGVTQTPRYLIKTRGQQVTLSCSPISGHRSVSWYQQTPGQGLQFLFEYFSETQRNKGNFPGRFSGRQFSNSRSEMNVSTLELGDSALYLCASSWILAGAGEQFFGPGTRLTVL.

In this sample, this clone turned up a few times. V is TRBV5-1 and J is TRBJ2-2; 8 positions agree with TRBD1. The CDR3 sequence is 14 residues long. V trimming: 3 bases; J trimming: 6 bases; junction bases outside the gene matches: 4. Germline CDR1 and CDR2: SGHRS and YFSETQ. CDR3 sequence reads: CASSSGTGSGELFF. In DNA form, the CDR3 reads TGCGCCAGCAGCTCCGGGACAGGTTCCGGGGAGCTGTTTTTT.

The V call is TRBV27, the J call TRBJ2-7; 10 nucleotides agree with TRBD1. V dropped 2 bases and J dropped 4; count of bases not matched to a gene: 5. Germline V gene lookup returns CDR1 MNHEY and CDR2 SMNVEV (reference sequence). This CDR3 comprises 15 residues. Here the CDR3 DNA reads TGTGCCAGCAGTTTAAAGGGACAGGGGTCTTACGAGCAGTACTTC. Protein product: CASSLKGQGSYEQYF.

V gene TRBV6-2 or TRBV6-3 combines with J gene TRBJ2-2; the match to TRBD2 covers 11 bases. This CDR3 is 15 amino acids long. Germline-derived CDR1 and CDR2 are MNHEY and SVGEGT. Trimming removed 6 bases from V and 4 bases from J; junction bases left unmatched: 4. CDR3 in amino acids: CASSLTSGATGELFF. The DNA of the CDR3 is TGTGCCAGCAGCCTGACTAGCGGGGCCACCGGGGAGCTGTTTTTT.

The sample holds one count of this clone. The V call is TRBV7-9, the J call TRBJ1-3, with 7 positions matching TRBD1. The J segment lost 2 bases and the V segment lost 5 bases, leaving 12 bases of the junction unmatched. The CDR3 is made up of 17 amino acids. Germline V gene lookup returns CDR1 SEHNR and CDR2 FQNEAQ (reference sequence). CDR3 bases: TGTGCCAGCAGCCTCCCTCTGAGGGGGCCGGCTGGAAACACCATATATTTT. Its protein product is CASSLPLRGPAGNTIYF.

With respect to this clone: Other DNA variants within this sample encode the same CDR3. This chain links TRBV7-9 with TRBJ1-2; no definite D call. The germline V and J ends were trimmed by 0 bases and 0 bases, with 5 bases remaining between them. In germline, CDR1 is SEHNR, CDR2 FQNEAQ (reference sequence). The CDR3 totals 14 residues. The CDR3 is CASSLAGANYGYTF. In nucleotides, the CDR3 is TGTGCCAGCAGCTTAGCCGGGGCTAACTATGGCTACACCTTC.

The chain links TRBV14 to TRBJ2-5; 11 bases map to TRBD1. Germline V gives CDR1 SGHDN, CDR2 FVKESK. This CDR3 has 16 amino acids. V lost 5 bases and J lost 6; bases outside the gene matches: 11. CDR3 sequence: CASSRSGTGGRKTQYF. CDR3 sequence (DNA): TGTGCCAGCAGCAGAAGCGGGACAGGGGGAAGGAAGACCCAGTACTTC.

J is TRBJ2-4 and V is TRBV2, with a tentative D call TRBD2 (7 bases). This CDR3 is built from 16 residues. Germline V gene sequence: CDR1 SNHLY, CDR2 FYNNEI. The V end lost 3 bases, the J end lost 2 bases, and 14 bases lay between the germline ends. CDR3 in amino acids: CASSEAGGLSKNIQYF. The CDR3 nucleotides are TGTGCCAGCAGTGAGGCCGGGGGGCTATCCAAAAACATTCAGTACTTC.

The chain has TRBV7-6 and TRBJ2-2, with D possibly TRBD1 on 5 matching bases. The CDR3 length is 16 residues. V was trimmed by 0 bases and J by 1 base, leaving 9 bases between them. Per the germline V gene, CDR1 is SGHVS and CDR2 is FNYEAQ. CDR3 DNA: TGTGCCAGCAGCTTAGCGGGGCGGATGAACACCGGGGAGCTGTTTTTT. It is translated as CASSLAGRMNTGELFF.

This chain connects TRBV18 to TRBJ2-3; the match to TRBD1 covers 9 bases. Looked up from germline, CDR1 is KGHSH and CDR2 is LQKENI. The trim removed 0 bases at V and 4 bases at J, leaving 5 bases unmatched. This CDR3 is 16 amino acids long. CDR3 in amino acids: CASSPPRTGAADTQYF. As DNA, the CDR3 is TGTGCCAGCTCACCACCGCGGACAGGGGCGGCAGATACGCAGTATTTT.

This chain links TRBV3-1 (or the pseudogene TRBV3-2) with TRBJ1-2; 8 bases line up with TRBD1. There are 16 residues in the CDR3. Germline CDR1 reads LGHDT; CDR2 reads YNNKEL (reference sequence). With 2 bases clipped from V and 7 bases from J, the junction kept 12 bases outside the gene matches. The CDR3 DNA is TGTGCCAGCAGCCAAATAGGAACAGGGGGTAGGGGTGGCTACACCTTC. Amino acids: CASSQIGTGGRGGYTF.

This clone was seen a single time. The genes are TRBV4-2 and TRBJ2-3; D is uncertain. Trimming removed 4 bases at V and 0 bases at J, with 8 bases between. Germline CDR1 and CDR2: LGHNA and YNFKEQ. This CDR3 region has 14 residues. The CDR3 coding sequence is TGTGCCAGCAGCCCCCCCCAGAGCACAGATACGCAGTATTTT. Its protein is CASSPPQSTDTQYF.

The gene calls are TRBV5-5 and TRBJ1-4, with 7 bases identical to TRBD1. The V segment lost 4 bases and the J segment 6 bases; nucleotides outside the gene matches: 9. The V gene's germline CDR1 is SGHKS and CDR2 YYEKEE (reference sequence). The CDR3 consists of 15 residues. CDR3 nucleotide sequence: TGTGCCAGCAGCGCTACAGGGGTAGAGGATGAAAAACTGTTTTTT. The encoded protein is CASSATGVEDEKLFF.